This T cell receptor beta chain comes out of a study of T cell responses to AZD1222 COVID-19 vaccine. Study-level findings and limits: Baseline antibody screening turned up just a handful of seropositive AZD1222 recipients. Repertoire collection took place solely once the T cell response had peaked. An increase in Spike-specific TCR breadth and depth was observed after two AZD1222 doses. Across spike, vaccine-associated CD4 TCRs were found, dominant at 160-218 and 743-854.

Data came from immunoSEQ multiplex PCR; TCRdb stores just in-frame clones and leaves some out. The sample includes about 140,000 clones, more than 90% of them seen just once. Worth noting for this clone: Its target is unknown.

The germline V and J ends were trimmed by 10 bases and 0 bases, with 28 bases remaining between them. This CDR3 has 20 residues. Germline CDR1 and CDR2: LNHDA and SQIVND (reference sequence). Sequencing used peripheral blood, obtained on day 0 of AZD1222 vaccination. The sequence derives from an adult in good health. The chain couples TRBV19 to TRBJ1-6; D may be TRBD1 (6 bases). The CDR3 bases are TGTGCCACCACCTCTGGGCCAGGCTCAGGAGGGGGCTCCTATAATTCACCCCTCCACTTT. Encoded protein: CATTSGPGSGGGSYNSPLHF. Supplemented by reference TRBV19 and TRBJ1-6, the full variable domain reads DGGITQSPKYLFRKEGQNVTLSCEQNLNHDAMYWYRQDPGQGLRLIYYSQIVNDFQKGDIAEGYSVSREKKESFPLTVTSAQKNPTAFYLCATTSGPGSGGGSYNSPLHFGNGTRLTVT.